Reported below is one T cell receptor beta chain. Its antigen is unidentified. PCR primers comprised 60 Vbeta and 13 Jbeta primers. Using immunoSEQ multiplex PCR, the repertoire was profiled, and TCRdb retains in-frame clones only, with some absent. The data contain around 230,000 clones, roughly 82% of them singletons. Germline V gives CDR1 SGDLS, CDR2 YYNGEE. V was shortened by 4 bases and J by 1 base, with 8 bases between the two germline ends. This CDR3 is 13 amino acids long. The record originates from a study of cytomegalovirus exposure and HLA in healthy donors. Overall study findings and caveats: The only immune exposure information that was available was CMV serostatus.

The specimen sequenced was PBMCs. The chain recombines TRBV9 with TRBJ2-5; weak D call: TRBD2 (5 bases). This clonotype was sampled from a man aged 40-49 years in good health and CMV-seropositive. CDR3 sequence: CASSPSLQETQYF. In DNA form, the CDR3 reads TGTGCCAGCAGCCCTAGCCTCCAAGAGACCCAGTACTTC.